The present T cell receptor (beta chain) was sequenced within a study of T cells in Graves' hyperthyroidism and ophthalmopathy (dated by TCRdb to about 2019). Concerning the study at large: Peripheral blood was sampled at the time of initial diagnosis, prior to any treatment. A discovery cohort of around 98 patients, approximately 45 with Graves' ophthalmopathy and 55 to 60 with stable Graves' hyperthyroidism, was used to find distinguishing TCR V-J signatures. In roughly six Graves' hyperthyroidism patients, the study also compared T-cell repertoires from thyroid tissue with T-cell repertoires from blood. Once sampling was done, hyperthyroidism patients were given methimazole at a starting dose of 30 mg daily, whereas ophthalmopathy patients were given high-dose intravenous methylprednisolone. For training and testing, the roughly 97 patients in the discovery cohort were randomly divided in a 7:3 ratio. TCR Vbeta CDR3 sequencing of 130 to 150 peripheral blood samples (approximately 44 ophthalmopathy, 75 to 80 hyperthyroidism and approximately 17 progressor patients) is reported in the paper. Prospective prediction of ophthalmopathy was tested in an independent validation cohort consisting of about 20 hyperthyroidism patients and approximately 16 patients who later progressed to ophthalmopathy.

Paper-wide results and their limitations: In validation, progression to ophthalmopathy was predicted by the model with around 71% sensitivity and just over 72% specificity, a median of about 6.8 months before onset. No statistical method was used to fix the sample size in advance, and group allocation was not hidden from the investigators. Blood samples also contained most of the expanded thyroid clonotypes (frequency above 0.001), which suggests that blood repertoires may reflect thyroid immune responses. In cross-validation, a model built on a 13 V-J signature told ophthalmopathy apart from stable hyperthyroidism with about 90% sensitivity and approximately 81% specificity, and in testing the same model reached 80%/75%.

Amplification of TCR beta CDR3 regions was carried out from RNA transcripts. For the first round of RT-PCR on the TCR CDR3, the HTBI primer set was used together with the Qiagen OneStep RT-PCR kit. The libraries were constructed in a second round of multiplex PCR and then size-selected and purified. Libraries were sequenced paired-end with 100 bp reads on an Illumina HiSeq2000. The original pipeline was this. Raw data were processed with SOAPnuke, discarding reads with adapters, uncalled bases, mean Phred below 15, or no exact constant-primer or identifier match. COPE v1.2.5 was used to merge high-quality paired reads, and clonotypes were defined as unique nucleotide sequences. MiTCR v1.1 was used to align the clonotypes against IMGT TRBV, TRBD and TRBJ reference segments. Only V-J combinations with frequency above 0.0001, covering 99% to 99.2% of repertoires, were analysed. The TCS score was defined as F50 (clonal expansion) divided by E x V (chaos), with BLOSUM62-based TCRdist calculated between CDR3 peptides within each V-J. Welch's t-statistics and random forest reduced some 510 V-J features to around 14, which were used in a naive Bayes classifier (R e1071). TCRdb trimmed the raw reads at Q25, called clones with MiXCR and kept productive beta chains. Here each entry gathers all rows of one CDR3 protein and keeps the most common genes and DNA. V and J calls and clone size were set by TCRdb, not the authors. For this sample there are 300,000 to 450,000 distinct CDR3 sequences; 15% appear just once. The leading ten clones occupy over 25% of the sample.

The trim is 3 bases for V and 2 bases for J, with a gap of 17 bases between the germline ends. The CDR3 runs 17 amino acids, cysteine and phenylalanine included. Only the CDR3 region is kept as DNA, spanning 51 bases read in frame from base 1. CDR1 is given as LGHDT and CDR2 as YNNKEL, both from the germline V gene (reference sequence). In the case of this clonotype: It has no known antigen specificity. Base qualities were left out, and no much larger clone turns up one base away.

Graves' hyperthyroidism was defined as stable when no progression to ophthalmopathy occurred over 18 months of follow-up. The hyperthyroidism patients were between 18 and 65 years old and newly diagnosed, with a disease duration of less than 2 months. Patients with uncontrolled infections, other autoimmune diseases, pregnancy or lactation were excluded. Clinical symptoms, serum thyroxine and TRAb, thyroid ultrasound, and orbital computed tomography formed the basis for the diagnoses. PBMCs were separated from approximately 10 ml of fresh peripheral blood using Ficoll-Paque density gradient centrifugation. Total RNA was extracted with Trizol reagent, and quality was checked on an Agilent 2100 Bioanalyzer.

The chain links TRBV3-1 with TRBJ1-5, with TRBD1 tentatively as D gene (5 bases match). The source is a woman aged 30 to 39 with Graves' hyperthyroidism. Sequenced sample: blood. The DNA sequence is as follows: TGTGCCAGCAGCCAGTCCGCAGGGTTCTGGGGCAATCAGCCCCAGCATTTT. Translated, it gives CASSQSAGFWGNQPQHF.